Below, 12 T cell receptor beta chains from the same sample are listed, as sequenced in a study of cytomegalovirus exposure and HLA in healthy donors. It was with 60 Vbeta and 13 Jbeta primers that the PCR ran. The assay was immunoSEQ multiplex PCR, and TCRdb's table has in-frame clones only and misses some. The sample records about 130,000 clones, over 70% being singletons. Sample: PBMCs. These receptors all stem from a woman in her forties or fifties in good health and CMV-seronegative.

Comments on this clone: One end of the junction is discordant with germline, which a read error may explain. Other DNA variants within this sample encode the same CDR3. V usage is TRBV30 and J usage is TRBJ2-3; D may be TRBD1 (6 bases). The length of the CDR3 is 14 residues. Germline V gives CDR1 GTSNPN, CDR2 SVGIG (reference sequence). CDR3 in amino acids: CAWSVRRGTDTQYF. CDR3 nucleotide sequence: TGTGCCTGGAGTGTGCGCAGGGGCACAGACACGCAGTATTTT.

The V call is TRBV4-1, the J call TRBJ1-1; possibly TRBD1 for D (5 bases). Trimming shortened V by 4 bases and J by 6 bases, and 18 bases separated the two germline ends. Germline CDR1 MGHRA, CDR2 YSYEKL. CDR3 length: 15 amino acids. CDR3 nucleotides: TGCGCCAGCAGCCCCTCCCGACCAACAGGCGCTGAAGCTTTCTTT. This gives the protein CASSPSRPTGAEAFF.

The chain employs TRBV6-5 and TRBJ2-5, with 11 bases matching TRBD1. This CDR3 spans 16 amino acids. Germline V gene sequence: CDR1 MNHEY, CDR2 SVGAGI. The J segment lost 2 bases and the V segment lost 4 bases, leaving 6 bases of the junction unmatched. This chain's CDR3 is CASSSQGQGVQETQYF. CDR3 nucleotides: TGTGCCAGCAGTTCCCAGGGACAGGGGGTGCAAGAGACCCAGTACTTC.

The genes are TRBV28 and TRBJ2-1; D is possibly TRBD2 (5 bases). Germline assignment: CDR1 MDHEN and CDR2 SYDVKM. This CDR3 has 14 amino acids. The V gene lost 6 bases and the J gene lost 1 base, with 10 bases spanning the gap. CDR3 sequence: CASSQDSSYNEQFF. Written as DNA, the CDR3 is TGTGCCAGCAGCCAGGACTCTTCCTACAATGAGCAGTTCTTC.

In nucleotides, the CDR3 is TGTGCCAGCAGCGACCCGTCGGGACAGGGGTCCTACGAGCAGTACTTC. It codes for CASSDPSGQGSYEQYF. This sequence joins TRBV7-9 and TRBJ2-7, with TRBD1 matching 10 bases. With V trimmed by 5 bases and J by 1 base, 8 bases remained unmatched. Germline CDR1 is SEHNR and CDR2 is FQNEAQ (reference sequence). This CDR3 region has 16 residues.

The sample holds a few counts of this clone. The V call is TRBV7-2, the J call TRBJ2-2; no reliable D call. CDR3 length: 12 residues. Germline CDR1 reads SGHTA; CDR2 reads FQGNSA. Trimming removed 3 bases from V and 13 bases from J, with 12 bases in between. The CDR3 nucleotides are TGTGCCAGCAGCTTGCCCTCCGGCGGGCTGTTTTTT. Translating gives CASSLPSGGLFF. Full variable domain (rest looked up from reference TRBV7-2 and TRBJ2-2): GAGVSQSPSNKVTEKGKDVELRCDPISGHTALYWYRQSLGQGLEFLIYFQGNSAPDKSGLPSDRFSAERTGGSVSTLTIQRTQQEDSAVYLCASSLPSGGLFFGEGSRLTVL.

The genes are TRBV19 and TRBJ2-6; the D gene is possibly TRBD1 (6 bases). V was clipped by 3 bases and J by 2 bases, with 11 bases between them. The CDR3 has 16 amino acids. The V gene's germline CDR1 is LNHDA and CDR2 SQIVND (reference sequence). Here the CDR3 DNA reads TGTGCCAGTAGTATCCCATCAGGGGCTGGGGCCAACGTCCTGACTTTC. Translated: CASSIPSGAGANVLTF. The full variable domain, with the rest looked up from reference TRBV19 and TRBJ2-6, is DGGITQSPKYLFRKEGQNVTLSCEQNLNHDAMYWYRQDPGQGLRLIYYSQIVNDFQKGDIAEGYSVSREKKESFPLTVTSAQKNPTAFYLCASSIPSGAGANVLTFGAGSRLTVL.

This clone appeared a single time. The chain joins TRBV11-2 to TRBJ2-2; 8 bases are shared with TRBD2. Trimming cost V 5 bases and J 0 bases; bases outside gene matches: 11. This CDR3 is 18 amino acids long. The V gene's germline CDR1 is SGHAT and CDR2 FQNNGV. The CDR3 protein is CASSAGGGGRTNTGELFF. In DNA form, the CDR3 reads TGTGCCAGCAGCGCCGGGGGTGGCGGGAGGACGAACACCGGGGAGCTGTTTTTT.

The V gene is TRBV19, the J gene TRBJ2-1, with D possibly being TRBD2 (5 bases). This CDR3 spans 15 amino acids. Germline V lookup: CDR1 LNHDA, CDR2 SQIVND (reference sequence). Trimming took 4 bases from V and 4 from J, leaving 14 bases between them. The CDR3 loop reads CASSTPVASYNEQFF. CDR3 nucleotide sequence: TGTGCCAGTAGTACCCCCGTAGCGTCTTACAATGAGCAGTTCTTC. The complete variable domain, with remaining parts taken from reference TRBV19 and TRBJ2-1, reads DGGITQSPKYLFRKEGQNVTLSCEQNLNHDAMYWYRQDPGQGLRLIYYSQIVNDFQKGDIAEGYSVSREKKESFPLTVTSAQKNPTAFYLCASSTPVASYNEQFFGPGTRLTVL.

The J gene is TRBJ2-1, the V gene TRBV5-6; D is possibly TRBD2 (5 bases). CDR1 is SGHDT, CDR2 YYEEEE, per germline. V shed 3 bases and J shed 9 bases, with 13 bases lying between them. CDR3 size: 13 residues. CDR3 DNA: TGTGCCAGCAGCTCAAACCCGGGGTTTGAGCAGTTCTTC. It specifies CASSSNPGFEQFF.

The J gene is TRBJ2-1, the V gene TRBV28; the match to TRBD2 covers 7 bases. CDR1 is MDHEN and CDR2 is SYDVKM in the germline V gene. CDR3 size: 15 residues. Trimming at V came to 3 bases and at J to 6 bases, leaving 8 bases not matched to a gene. CDR3: CASSLRGLGSNEQFF. The CDR3 bases are TGTGCCAGCAGTTTGAGAGGACTAGGATCCAATGAGCAGTTCTTC.

The rearrangement uses TRBV13 and TRBJ2-2; 9 bases are a match to TRBD1. Germline V gives CDR1 PRHDT, CDR2 FYEKMQ (reference sequence). The V and J ends lost 5 bases and 1 base, in that order; junction bases with no gene match: 5. The CDR3 spans 16 residues. The chain's CDR3 is CASSPWGQGNTGELFF. The CDR3, as DNA: TGTGCCAGCAGCCCATGGGGACAGGGGAACACCGGGGAGCTGTTTTTT.